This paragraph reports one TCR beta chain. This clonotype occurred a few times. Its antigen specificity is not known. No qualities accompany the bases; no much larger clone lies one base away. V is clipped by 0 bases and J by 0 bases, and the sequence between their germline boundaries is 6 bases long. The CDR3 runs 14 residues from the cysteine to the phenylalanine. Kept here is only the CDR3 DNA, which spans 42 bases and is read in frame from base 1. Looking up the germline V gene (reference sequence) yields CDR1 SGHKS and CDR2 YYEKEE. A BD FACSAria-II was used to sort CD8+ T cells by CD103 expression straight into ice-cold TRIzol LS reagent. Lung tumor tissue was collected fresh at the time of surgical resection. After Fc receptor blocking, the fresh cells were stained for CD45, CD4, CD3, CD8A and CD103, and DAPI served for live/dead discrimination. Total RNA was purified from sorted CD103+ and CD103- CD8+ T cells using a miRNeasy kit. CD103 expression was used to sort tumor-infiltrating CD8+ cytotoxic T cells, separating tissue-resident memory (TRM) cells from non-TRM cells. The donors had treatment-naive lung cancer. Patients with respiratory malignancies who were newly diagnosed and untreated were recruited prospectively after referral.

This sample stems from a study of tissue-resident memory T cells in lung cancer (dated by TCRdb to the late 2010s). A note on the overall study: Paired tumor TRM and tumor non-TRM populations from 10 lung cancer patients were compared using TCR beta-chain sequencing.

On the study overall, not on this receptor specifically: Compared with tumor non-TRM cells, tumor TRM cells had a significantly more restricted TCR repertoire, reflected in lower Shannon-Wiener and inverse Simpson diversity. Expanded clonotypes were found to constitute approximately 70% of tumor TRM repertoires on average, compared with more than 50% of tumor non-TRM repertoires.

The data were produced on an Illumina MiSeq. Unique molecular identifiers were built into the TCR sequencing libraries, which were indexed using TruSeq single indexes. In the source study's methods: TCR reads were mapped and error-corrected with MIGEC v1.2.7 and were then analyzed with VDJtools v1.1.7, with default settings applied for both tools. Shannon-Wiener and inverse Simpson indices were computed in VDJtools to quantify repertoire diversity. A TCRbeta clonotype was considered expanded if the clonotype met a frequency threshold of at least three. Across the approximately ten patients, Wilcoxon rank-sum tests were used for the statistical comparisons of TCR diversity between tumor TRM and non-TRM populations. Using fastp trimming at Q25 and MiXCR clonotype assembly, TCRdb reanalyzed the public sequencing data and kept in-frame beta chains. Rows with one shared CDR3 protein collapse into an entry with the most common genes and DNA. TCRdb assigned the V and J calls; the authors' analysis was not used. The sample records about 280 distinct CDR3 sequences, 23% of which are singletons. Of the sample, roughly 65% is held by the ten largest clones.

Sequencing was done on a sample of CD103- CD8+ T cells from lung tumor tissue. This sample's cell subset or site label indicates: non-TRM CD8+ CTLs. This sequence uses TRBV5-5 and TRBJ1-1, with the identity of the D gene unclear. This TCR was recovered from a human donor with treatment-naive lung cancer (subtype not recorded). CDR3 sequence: CASSLVQVNTEAFF. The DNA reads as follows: TGTGCCAGCAGCTTGGTTCAGGTGAACACTGAAGCTTTCTTT.